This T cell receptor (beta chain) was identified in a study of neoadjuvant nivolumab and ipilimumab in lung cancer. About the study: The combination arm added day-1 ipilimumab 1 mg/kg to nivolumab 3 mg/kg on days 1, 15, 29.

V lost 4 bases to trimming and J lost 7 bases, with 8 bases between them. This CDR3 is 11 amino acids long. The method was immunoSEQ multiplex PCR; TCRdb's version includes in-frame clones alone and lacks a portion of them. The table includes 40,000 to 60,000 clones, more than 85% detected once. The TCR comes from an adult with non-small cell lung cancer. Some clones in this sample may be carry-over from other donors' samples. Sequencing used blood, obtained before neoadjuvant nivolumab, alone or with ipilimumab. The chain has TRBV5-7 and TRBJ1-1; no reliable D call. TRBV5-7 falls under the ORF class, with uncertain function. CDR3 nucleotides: TGTGCCAGCAGCCGCTTACGTGAAGCTTTCTTT. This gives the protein CASSRLREAFF.